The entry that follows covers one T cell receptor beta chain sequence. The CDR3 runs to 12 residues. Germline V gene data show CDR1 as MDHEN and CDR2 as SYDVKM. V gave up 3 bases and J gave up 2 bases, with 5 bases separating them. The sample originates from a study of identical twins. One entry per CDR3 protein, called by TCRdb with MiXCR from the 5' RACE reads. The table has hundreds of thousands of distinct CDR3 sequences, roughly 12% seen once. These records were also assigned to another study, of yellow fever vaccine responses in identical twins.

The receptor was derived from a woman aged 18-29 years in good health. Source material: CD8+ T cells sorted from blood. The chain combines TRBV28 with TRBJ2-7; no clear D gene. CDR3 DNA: TGTGCCAGCAGTTTCGCAACCTACGAGCAGTACTTC. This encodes CASSFATYEQYF. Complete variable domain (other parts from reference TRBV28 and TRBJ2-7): DVKVTQSSRYLVKRTGEKVFLECVQDMDHENMFWYRQDPGLGLRLIYFSYDVKMKEKGDIPEGYSVSREKKERFSLILESASTNQTSMYLCASSFATYEQYFGPGTRLTVT.